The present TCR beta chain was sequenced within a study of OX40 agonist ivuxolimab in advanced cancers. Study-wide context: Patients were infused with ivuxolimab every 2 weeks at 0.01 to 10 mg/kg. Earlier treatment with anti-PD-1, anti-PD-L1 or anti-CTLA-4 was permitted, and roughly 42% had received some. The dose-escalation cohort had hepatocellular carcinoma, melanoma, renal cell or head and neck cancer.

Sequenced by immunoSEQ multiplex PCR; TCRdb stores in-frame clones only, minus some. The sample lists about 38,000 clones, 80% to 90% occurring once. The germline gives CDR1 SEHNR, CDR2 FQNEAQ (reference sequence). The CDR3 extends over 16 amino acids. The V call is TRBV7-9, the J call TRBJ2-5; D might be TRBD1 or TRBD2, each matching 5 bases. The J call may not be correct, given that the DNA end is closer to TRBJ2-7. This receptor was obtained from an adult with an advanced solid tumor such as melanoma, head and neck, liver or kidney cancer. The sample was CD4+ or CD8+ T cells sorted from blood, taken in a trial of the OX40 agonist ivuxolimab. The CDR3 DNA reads TGTGCCAGCAGCTTTGTAGGGGCCGGGATCGCCTACGAGCAGTACTTC. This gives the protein CASSFVGAGIAYEQYF.